The rows below give T cell receptor beta chains drawn from one sample of a study of T cells in localized non-small cell lung cancer. The table came from immunoSEQ multiplex PCR; TCRdb's copy has only in-frame clones and leaves some out. The repertoire includes tens of thousands of clones, roughly 87% of them detected once, and 15% sits in the top ten. Sequenced material: peripheral blood, taken before any cancer treatment. The receptor set was obtained from a man aged 35-75 years with stage I squamous cell lung carcinoma. Both conserved end residues are part of each CDR3.

TRBJ1-1 | TRBV6-4 | CASSVSWNTEAFF
TRBJ2-5 | TRBV30 | CAWSGGSQETQYF
TRBJ2-1 | TRBV2 | CASSVGSGGSNEQFF
TRBJ1-1 | TRBV19 | CASSDRSGGNTEAFF
TRBJ2-5 | TRBV27 | CASSLGQGARGTQYF
TRBJ1-2 | TRBV6-5 | CASSYTGTGIGYTF
TRBJ1-1 | TRBV7-9 | CASRAKDRLNTEAFF
TRBJ2-5 | TRBV10-3 | CAISLDRAQETQYF
TRBJ2-2 | TRBV10-2 | CASSDQGGELFF
TRBJ2-2 | TRBV25-1 | CASGSSGGITGELFF
TRBJ2-6 | TRBV28 | CASSGGSSGANVLTF
TRBJ2-2 | TRBV4-3 | CASSRGWGSNTGELFF
TRBJ2-7 | TRBV7-8 | CASSQPGQTKF
TRBJ2-7 | TRBV6-1 | CASSLSDGYYEQYF
TRBJ1-1 | TRBV2 | CASSAGRTLNTEAFF
TRBJ1-3 | TRBV10-2 | CASSESERRYTIYF
TRBJ1-2 | TRBV5-1 | CASSLGGGLSEGYTF
TRBJ1-2 | TRBV5-1 | CASSAGTPANYGYTF
TRBJ1-5 | TRBV19 | CASASLTGRHSNQPQHF
TRBJ1-1 | TRBV5-4 | CASSFKENTEAFF
TRBJ2-2 | TRBV6-6 | CASSYPGTSNTGELFF
TRBJ2-2 | TRBV4-1 | CASSQEVLSILRTANTGELFF
TRBJ1-2 | TRBV6-6 | CASSYSGGNYGYTF
TRBJ1-1 | TRBV5-4 | CASSVRDRGTEAFF
TRBJ2-5 | TRBV6-5 | CASSLGRGRETQYF
TRBJ1-1 | TRBV5-1 | CASSLIPGDTEAFF
TRBJ2-1 | TRBV28 | CASSLGLAGNNEQFF
TRBJ1-3 | TRBV15 | CATSRDFGMRGNTIYF
TRBJ1-2 | TRBV25-1 | CASSRGPNYGYTF
TRBJ1-4 | TRBV5-4 | CASSLDPATNEKLFF
TRBJ1-4 | TRBV7-2 | CASSFLLAGENEKLFF
TRBJ2-2 | TRBV4-1 | CASSQGLRTAITGELFF
TRBJ2-5 | TRBV7-6 | CASRLVGTRMPPLTAQYF
TRBJ2-7 | TRBV14 | CASSRDRQTYEQYF
TRBJ2-1 | TRBV18 | CASSPPTQANEQFF
TRBJ1-2 | TRBV5-1 | CASSRDSQNYGYTF
TRBJ2-7 | TRBV14 | CASSLPGTGFYEQYF
TRBJ1-5 | TRBV7-6 | CASSSQGGRNQPQHF
TRBJ2-2 | TRBV7-2 | CASSNQGFSTGELFF
TRBJ2-7 | TRBV6-4 | CASSVHLGPYEQYF
TRBJ2-1 | TRBV7-2 | CASSLTPPGALYNEQFF
TRBJ2-3 | TRBV19 | CASSIGKGKMSTDTQYF
TRBJ2-3 | TRBV5-1 | CASSFGQDTDTQYF
TRBJ1-1 | TRBV28 | CASSSYVNTEAFF
TRBJ2-1 | TRBV28 | CASSTGTGANNEQFF
TRBJ2-7 | TRBV6-5 | CASTKGTVSYQQYF
TRBJ1-6 | TRBV19 | CASSINLMILPLHF
TRBJ1-5 | TRBV28 | CASSRLARFNQPQHF
TRBJ1-1 | TRBV5-5 | CASSPGQVLNTEAFF
TRBJ2-3 | TRBV15 | CATSRGVQSQYF
TRBJ1-5 | TRBV28 | CASSRGDRQNQPQHF
TRBJ1-5 | TRBV19 | CASSSRGYPLGNQPQHF
TRBJ1-5 | TRBV30 | CACRQGNQPQHF
TRBJ2-1 | TRBV19 | CASSIGSSYNEQFF
TRBJ2-6 | TRBV7-2 | CASSPSRTGANVLTF
TRBJ2-7 | TRBV6-6 | CASSYAGEGQYF
TRBJ2-6 | TRBV14 | CASGLGANVLTF